These 3 T cell receptor beta chains came from one sample sequenced in a study of tumor T cells in aggressive B-cell lymphoma. Repertoires were generated with immunoSEQ multiplex PCR, while TCRdb's copy carries only in-frame clones and drops some. The data hold about 9,800 clones, with 70% to 90% observed a single time. The sequencing input was tumor tissue. These receptors were taken from an adult with diffuse large B cell lymphoma.

The rearrangement uses TRBV5-8 and TRBJ1-2; D unclear. Germline V gene data show CDR1 as SGHTS and CDR2 as YDEGEE. The V and J ends lost 4 bases and 5 bases respectively, with 3 bases between them. The CDR3 covers 10 residues. The CDR3 nucleotides read TGTGCCAGCAGCCAGTATGGCTACACCTTC. Translated: CASSQYGYTF.

This clone was picked up a small number of times. The J gene is TRBJ1-3, the V gene TRBV19; D may be TRBD1 (5 bases). The CDR3 length is 15 residues. V was clipped by 5 bases and J by 0 bases, with 11 bases between them. Germline-derived CDR1 and CDR2 are LNHDA and SQIVND (reference sequence). The CDR3 coding sequence is TGTGCCAGTAGTGCAAACAGGAACTCTGGAAACACCATATATTTT. It translates to CASSANRNSGNTIYF.

This clone was found a few times. The V call is TRBV7-2, the J call TRBJ2-1, with D possibly being TRBD1 (6 bases). Trimming stripped 3 bases from V and 12 bases from J, with 9 bases between. This CDR3 region has 11 residues. From germline, CDR1 is SGHTA and CDR2 FQGNSA. Here the CDR3 reads CASSLRDTQFF. The CDR3 DNA reads as TGTGCCAGCAGCTTGAGGGACACGCAGTTCTTC.